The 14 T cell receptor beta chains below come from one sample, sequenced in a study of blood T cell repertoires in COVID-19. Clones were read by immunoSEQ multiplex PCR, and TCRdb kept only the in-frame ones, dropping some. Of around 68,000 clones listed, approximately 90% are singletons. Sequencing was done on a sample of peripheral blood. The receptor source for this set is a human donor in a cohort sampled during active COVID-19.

The CDR3 is CSVRTGGTGELFF. Written as DNA, the CDR3 is TGCAGCGTTAGGACGGGAGGGACCGGGGAGCTGTTTTTT. The J gene is TRBJ2-2, the V gene TRBV29-1; TRBD2 matches at 8 bases. The V gene end was trimmed by 5 bases and the J gene end by 5 bases; junction bases not matched to a gene: 4. This CDR3 contains 13 residues. Germline lookup yields CDR1 SQVTM and CDR2 ANQGSEA.

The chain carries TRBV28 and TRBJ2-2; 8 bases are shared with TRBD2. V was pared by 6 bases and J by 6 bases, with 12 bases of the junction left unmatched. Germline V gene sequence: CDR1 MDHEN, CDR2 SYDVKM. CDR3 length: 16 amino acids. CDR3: CASSVAGLRGAGELFF. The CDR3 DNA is TGTGCCAGCAGCGTAGCGGGATTGCGGGGCGCCGGGGAGCTGTTTTTT.

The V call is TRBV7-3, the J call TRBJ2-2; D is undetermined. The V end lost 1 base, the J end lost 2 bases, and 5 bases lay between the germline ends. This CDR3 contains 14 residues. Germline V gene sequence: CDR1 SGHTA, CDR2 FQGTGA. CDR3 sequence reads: CASSLSGNTGELFF. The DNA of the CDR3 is TGTGCCAGCAGCTTAAGCGGCAACACCGGGGAGCTGTTTTTT.

CDR3 DNA: TGTGCCAGCAACAATGGGACTAGCGTCTACAATGAGCAGTTCTTC. Translation: CASNNGTSVYNEQFF. The chain recombines TRBV6-4 with TRBJ2-1; TRBD2 aligns across 10 bases. Germline trimming cut 7 bases from V and 3 bases from J; bases unmatched to any gene: 6. This CDR3 region has 15 residues. Per the germline V gene, CDR1 is MRHNA and CDR2 is SNTAGT.

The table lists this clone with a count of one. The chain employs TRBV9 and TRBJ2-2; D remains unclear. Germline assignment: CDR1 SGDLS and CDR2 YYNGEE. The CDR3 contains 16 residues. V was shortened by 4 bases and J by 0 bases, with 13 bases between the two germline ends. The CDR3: CASSPTAYANTGELFF. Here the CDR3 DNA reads TGTGCCAGCAGCCCTACAGCATACGCGAACACCGGGGAGCTGTTTTTT. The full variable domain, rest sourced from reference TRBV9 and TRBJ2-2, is DSGVTQTPKHLITATGQRVTLRCSPRSGDLSVYWYQQSLDQGLQFLIQYYNGEERAKGNILERFSAQQFPDLHSELNLSSLELGDSALYFCASSPTAYANTGELFFGEGSRLTVL.

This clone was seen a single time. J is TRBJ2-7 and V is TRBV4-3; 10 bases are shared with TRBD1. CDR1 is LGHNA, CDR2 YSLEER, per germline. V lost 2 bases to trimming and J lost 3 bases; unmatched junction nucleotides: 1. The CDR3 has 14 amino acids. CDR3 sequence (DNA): TGCGCCAGCAGCCAACGGACAGGGGGCTACGAGCAGTACTTC. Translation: CASSQRTGGYEQYF.

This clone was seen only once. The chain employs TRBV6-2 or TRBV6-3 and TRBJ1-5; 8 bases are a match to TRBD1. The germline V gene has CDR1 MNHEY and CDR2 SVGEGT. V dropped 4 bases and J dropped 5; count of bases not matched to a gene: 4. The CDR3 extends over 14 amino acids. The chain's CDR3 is CASSLQGGDQPQHF. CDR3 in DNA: TGTGCCAGCAGTTTACAGGGGGGCGATCAGCCCCAGCATTTT.

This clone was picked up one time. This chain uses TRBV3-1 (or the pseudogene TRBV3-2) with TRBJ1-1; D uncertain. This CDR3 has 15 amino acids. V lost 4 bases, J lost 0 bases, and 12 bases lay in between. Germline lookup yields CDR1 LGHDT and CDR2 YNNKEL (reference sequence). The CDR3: CASSLKKQMNTEAFF. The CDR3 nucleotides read TGTGCCAGCAGCCTTAAAAAACAGATGAACACTGAAGCTTTCTTT.

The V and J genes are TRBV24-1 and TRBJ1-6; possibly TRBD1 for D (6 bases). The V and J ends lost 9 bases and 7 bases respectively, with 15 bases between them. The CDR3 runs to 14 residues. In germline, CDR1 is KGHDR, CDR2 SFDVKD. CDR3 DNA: TGTGCCACCCTTCCGGGGGGCAGGAATTCACCCCTCCACTTT. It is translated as CATLPGGRNSPLHF.

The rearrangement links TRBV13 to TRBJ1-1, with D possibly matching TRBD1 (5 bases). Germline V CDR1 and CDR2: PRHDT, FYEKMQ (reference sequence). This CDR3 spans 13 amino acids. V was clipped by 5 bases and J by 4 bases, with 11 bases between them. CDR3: CASSRSGFTEAFF. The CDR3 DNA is TGTGCCAGCAGCCGTTCAGGGTTCACTGAAGCTTTCTTT.

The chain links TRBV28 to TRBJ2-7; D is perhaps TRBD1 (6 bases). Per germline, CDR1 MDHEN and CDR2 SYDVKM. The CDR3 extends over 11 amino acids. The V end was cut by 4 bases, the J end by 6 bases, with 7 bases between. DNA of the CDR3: TGTGCCAGCAGTTCAGGGGTCGAGCAGTACTTC. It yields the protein CASSSGVEQYF.

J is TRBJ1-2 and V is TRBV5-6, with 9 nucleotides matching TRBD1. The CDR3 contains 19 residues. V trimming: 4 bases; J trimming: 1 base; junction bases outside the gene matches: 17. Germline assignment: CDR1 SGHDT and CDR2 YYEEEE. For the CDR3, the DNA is TGTGCCAGCAGCGGTCTACCCCCGGGACAGGGAGATATTAACTATGGCTACACCTTC. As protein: CASSGLPPGQGDINYGYTF.

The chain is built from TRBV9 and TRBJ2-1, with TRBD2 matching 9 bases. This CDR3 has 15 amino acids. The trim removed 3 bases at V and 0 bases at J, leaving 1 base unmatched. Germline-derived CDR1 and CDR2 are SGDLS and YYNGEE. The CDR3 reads CASSGSGSSYNEQFF. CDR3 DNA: TGTGCCAGCAGCGGTAGCGGGAGCTCCTACAATGAGCAGTTCTTC.

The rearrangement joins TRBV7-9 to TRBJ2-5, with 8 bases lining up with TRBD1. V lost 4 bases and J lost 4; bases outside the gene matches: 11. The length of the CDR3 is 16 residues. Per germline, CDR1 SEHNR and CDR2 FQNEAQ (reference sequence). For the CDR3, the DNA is TGTGCCAGCAGCTCCCCAGGACAGGGAGGTCGAGAGACCCAGTACTTC. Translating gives CASSSPGQGGRETQYF. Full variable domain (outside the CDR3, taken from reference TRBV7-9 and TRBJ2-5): DTGVSQNPRHKITKRGQNVTFRCDPISEHNRLYWYRQTLGQGPEFLTYFQNEAQLEKSRLLSDRFSAERPKGSFSTLEIQRTEQGDSAMYLCASSSPGQGGRETQYFGPGTRLLVL.